This T cell receptor (beta chain) appears in the sequencing data of a study of T cell changes during pregnancy in multiple sclerosis. A few counts support this clone. J gave up 8 bases and V 6 bases, and 6 bases lay outside the gene matches. Germline CDR1 SGHDN, CDR2 FVKESK. The CDR3 loop spans 13 amino acids. The assay was immunoSEQ multiplex PCR, and TCRdb's table has in-frame clones only and misses some. The sample shows more than 25,000 clones, about 89% of them seen only once. The sequences come from CD8+ T cells from peripheral blood mononuclear cells, collected in the third trimester of pregnancy. This sequence joins TRBV14 and TRBJ1-1, with 10 bases matching TRBD1. This TCR derives from a female donor with multiple sclerosis, enrolled in a pregnancy study. CDR3 amino acids: CASSQDRGVEAFF. The CDR3 coding sequence is TGTGCCAGCAGTCAGGACAGGGGGGTGGAAGCTTTCTTT.